This entry is about one TCR beta chain. This sample was included in a study of Ad26.COV2.S vaccination and SARS-CoV-2 variants. Study at large: The donor belonged to the COV1001 Ad26.COV2.S trial arm.

V was clipped by 4 bases and J by 0 bases; unmatched bases: 6. Germline V gene lookup returns CDR1 SGHDT and CDR2 YYEEEE. This CDR3 region has 15 residues. Measured with immunoSEQ multiplex PCR; TCRdb has only the in-frame clones, and not every one. The sample includes about 480,000 clones, around 85% of them seen just once. Treatment meaning: around 19 received Ad26.COV2.S at low or high dose, single or two shots; about 5 received placebo; per-sample allocation not given. Samples analyzed were those drawn on day 63 after the first vaccine or placebo injection. Boston hosted the donor, who was an adult aged 18-55 years.

The specimen was peripheral blood, collected in a trial of Ad26.COV2.S vaccine versus placebo. The genes are TRBV5-6 and TRBJ2-7, with 8 bases aligning to TRBD2. The receptor was derived from a person between 18 and 59 years old who received the Ad26.COV2.S COVID-19 vaccine or a placebo. The CDR3 loop is CASSGERESSYEQYF. CDR3 coding DNA: TGTGCCAGCAGCGGTGAGCGGGAGTCCTCCTACGAGCAGTACTTC.